The 17 T cell receptor beta chains below all came from one sample that was sequenced in a study of shared clonotypes between healthy human individuals. CD45RO-negative cells were positively selected for CCR7, leaving out terminally differentiated effector memory CD45RA+ cells. Clones were read by immunoSEQ multiplex PCR, and TCRdb kept only the in-frame ones, dropping some. The data contain approximately 1.9 million clones, over 85% of them singletons. Sample: naive CD8+ T cells from PBMCs. The source is a man aged 18 to 29 in good health. Some clones in this sample may be carry-over from other donors' samples.

On this clone: The same CDR3 also results from other DNA sequences found in this sample. This chain connects TRBV27 to TRBJ2-1; 14 bases map to TRBD2. V trimming: 5 bases; J trimming: 7 bases; junction bases outside the gene matches: 4. This CDR3 spans 15 amino acids. CDR1 and CDR2 from the germline V gene are MNHEY and SMNVEV (reference sequence). CDR3 nucleotide sequence: TGTGCCAGCAGTCCGGGGACTAGCGGGGGAAATGAGCAGTTCTTC. Its protein is CASSPGTSGGNEQFF.

The chain joins TRBV27 to TRBJ1-1; D is uncertain. V was pared by 1 base and J by 3 bases, with 6 bases between. The CDR3 length is 13 residues. Germline V gene sequence: CDR1 MNHEY, CDR2 SMNVEV (reference sequence). CDR3 nucleotides: TGTGCCAGCAGTTTATATTGGGACACTGAAGCTTTCTTT. The encoded protein is CASSLYWDTEAFF.

CDR3 sequence: CASSSNQSYEQYF. The CDR3 DNA sequence: TGTGCCAGCAGTTCGAACCAGTCCTACGAGCAGTACTTC. The chain links TRBV27 to TRBJ2-7; D gene uncertain. V lost 4 bases and J lost 1, with 8 bases in between. The length of the CDR3 is 13 residues. In germline, CDR1 is MNHEY, CDR2 SMNVEV (reference sequence).

The chain couples TRBV7-9 to TRBJ2-7; D is perhaps TRBD2 (7 bases). Germline loops: CDR1 SEHNR, CDR2 FQNEAQ (reference sequence). Trimming shortened V by 1 base and J by 4 bases, and 26 bases separated the two germline ends. This CDR3 contains 19 residues. The CDR3 is CASSLGAGAKSGDPYEQYF. CDR3 nucleotides: TGTGCCAGCAGCTTAGGGGCAGGGGCTAAAAGCGGGGATCCGTACGAGCAGTACTTC. The variable domain in full, with the rest retrieved from reference TRBV7-9 and TRBJ2-7, is DTGVSQNPRHKITKRGQNVTFRCDPISEHNRLYWYRQTLGQGPEFLTYFQNEAQLEKSRLLSDRFSAERPKGSFSTLEIQRTEQGDSAMYLCASSLGAGAKSGDPYEQYFGPGTRLTVT.

J is TRBJ2-3 and V is TRBV5-4, with unresolved D. Germline V CDR1 and CDR2: SGHNT, YYREEE (reference sequence). The length of the CDR3 is 14 residues. Trimming took 2 bases from V and 1 from J, leaving 8 bases between them. The CDR3 DNA reads TGTGCCAGCAGCTTTCCACAGCGCACAGATACGCAGTATTTT. Translation: CASSFPQRTDTQYF.

This clone was recorded only once. The chain couples TRBV6-5 to TRBJ2-1; 7 bases line up with TRBD2. There are 15 residues in the CDR3. Germline loops: CDR1 MNHEY, CDR2 SVGAGI. The V and J ends lost 7 bases and 4 bases, in that order; junction bases with no gene match: 10. CDR3 sequence reads: CASTPLAARYNEQFF. In DNA, the CDR3 is TGTGCCAGCACCCCCCTAGCGGCCCGATACAATGAGCAGTTCTTC.

In DNA form, the CDR3 reads TGTGCCAGCAGCTCAGGGCGGGGTACGTCTGGAAACACCATATATTTT. It is translated as CASSSGRGTSGNTIYF. The V gene is TRBV7-8, the J gene TRBJ1-3; D is possibly TRBD1 (5 bases). Trimming removed 4 bases at V and 1 base at J, with 14 bases between. CDR1 and CDR2 from the germline V gene are SGHVS and FQNEAQ. The CDR3 sequence is 16 residues long.

Of note for this clone: The junction differs from germline at one of its ends, possibly a read error. The sample has other DNA sequences that encode this CDR3 too. The rearrangement links TRBV7-9 to TRBJ1-1; a possible D gene is TRBD1 (6 bases). CDR1 and CDR2 (germline): SEHNR, FQNEAQ (reference sequence). This CDR3 is built from 12 residues. CDR3 DNA: TGTGCTAGCAGCCGACGACAGGACCAAGCTTTCTTT. Amino acids: CASSRRQDQAFF. The complete variable domain, with remaining parts taken from reference TRBV7-9 and TRBJ1-1, reads DTGVSQNPRHKITKRGQNVTFRCDPISEHNRLYWYRQTLGQGPEFLTYFQNEAQLEKSRLLSDRFSAERPKGSFSTLEIQRTEQGDSAMYLCASSRRQDQAFFGQGTRLTVV.

The rearrangement uses TRBV4-3 and TRBJ2-3, with no clear D. Trimming took 0 bases from V and 2 from J, leaving 9 bases between them. The CDR3 loop spans 15 amino acids. Germline lookup yields CDR1 LGHNA and CDR2 YSLEER. CDR3 sequence (DNA): TGCGCCAGCAGCCAAGATCCGCGGCCCACAGATACGCAGTATTTT. It specifies CASSQDPRPTDTQYF.

This chain joins TRBV7-9 and TRBJ1-1; no definite D call. V was cut by 6 bases and J by 5 bases, with 7 bases left in between. Germline V gene lookup returns CDR1 SEHNR and CDR2 FQNEAQ (reference sequence). The CDR3 is 11 residues long. CDR3 region: CASRERTEAFF. As DNA, the CDR3 is TGTGCCAGCAGGGAGAGAACTGAAGCTTTCTTT.

The CDR3 here is CASSASTGGQEQYF. For the CDR3, the DNA is TGTGCCAGCAGTGCCTCTACGGGAGGGCAAGAGCAGTACTTC. The chain uses TRBV27 and TRBJ2-7; 8 positions agree with TRBD2. This CDR3 is built from 14 residues. V dropped 5 bases and J dropped 7; count of bases not matched to a gene: 10. Per germline, CDR1 MNHEY and CDR2 SMNVEV (reference sequence).

The CDR3, as DNA: TGTGCCAGCAGCTACACTGTCAATGAGCAGTTCTTC. It encodes CASSYTVNEQFF. The V gene is TRBV11-2, the J gene TRBJ2-1; no firm D call. Germline V lookup: CDR1 SGHAT, CDR2 FQNNGV. The CDR3 consists of 12 residues. Trimming removed 4 bases from V and 6 bases from J, with 7 bases in between.

The chain has TRBV7-7 and TRBJ2-7; no firm D call. The CDR3 is 13 amino acids. Deletions cut 1 base from V and 6 bases from J, with 10 bases between. Per germline, CDR1 SSHAT and CDR2 FNYEAQ (reference sequence). CDR3 amino acids: CASSLGHRSEQYF. CDR3 sequence (DNA): TGTGCCAGCAGCTTAGGCCACCGTTCCGAGCAGTACTTC.

The chain is built from TRBV9 and TRBJ2-1; the match to TRBD2 covers 10 bases. CDR1 is SGDLS, CDR2 YYNGEE, per germline. The ends lost 3 bases at V and 8 bases at J; junction bases unmatched: 11. This CDR3 is 16 amino acids long. Here the CDR3 reads CASSAYPSGGLHEQFF. The CDR3 DNA follows: TGTGCCAGCAGCGCCTACCCTAGCGGGGGATTGCATGAGCAGTTCTTC.

This clone turned up a few times. This sequence joins TRBV19 and TRBJ1-5, with unresolved D. This CDR3 region has 15 residues. Looked up from germline, CDR1 is LNHDA and CDR2 is SQIVND (reference sequence). Trimming removed 3 bases from V and 2 bases from J, with 11 bases in between. The CDR3 DNA sequence: TGTGCCAGTAGTATTGAGGGCGCGGGCAATCAGCCCCAGCATTTT. It encodes CASSIEGAGNQPQHF.

The J gene is TRBJ2-1, the V gene TRBV10-3, with D maybe TRBD1 (6 bases). This CDR3 is 17 amino acids long. V lost 0 bases to trimming and J lost 8 bases, with 20 bases between them. CDR1 and CDR2 from the germline V gene are ENHRY and SYGVKD. DNA for the CDR3: TGTGCCATCAGTGAGTCAACGCGGGCAGGGGTAATCGATGAGCAGTTCTTC. The encoded protein is CAISESTRAGVIDEQFF.

This rearrangement joins TRBV10-3 to TRBJ2-2, with 9 bases aligning to TRBD1. Germline V CDR1 and CDR2: ENHRY, SYGVKD. This CDR3 spans 18 amino acids. J was trimmed by 0 bases and V by 6 bases; bases with no gene match: 11. CDR3 amino acids: CAIRVLARTGANTGELFF. Written as DNA, the CDR3 is TGTGCCATCAGGGTTTTAGCACGGACAGGGGCGAACACCGGGGAGCTGTTTTTT.